This TCR beta chain was recovered during a study of blood T cell repertoires in COVID-19. Study-level background: COVID-19 samples, acute and convalescent, were from the United States, Italy and Spain. Sample material is recorded as cDNA or gDNA derived from T cells, B-cell-depleted T cells, or PBMCs.

This CDR3 is 15 amino acids long. V was pared by 3 bases and J by 1 base, with 12 bases between. The germline gives CDR1 SGHRS, CDR2 YFSETQ. Profiled with immunoSEQ multiplex PCR; TCRdb holds only in-frame clones, not every one. The sample lists 100,000 or so clones; around 90% were seen once. The source is a woman aged 60 to 75 with acute or convalescent COVID-19. J is TRBJ2-3 and V is TRBV5-1; D may be TRBD1 (5 bases). Sequenced input: peripheral blood. Here the CDR3 reads CASSWQGIGTDTQYF. The DNA of the CDR3 is TGCGCCAGCAGCTGGCAGGGAATCGGCACAGATACGCAGTATTTT.